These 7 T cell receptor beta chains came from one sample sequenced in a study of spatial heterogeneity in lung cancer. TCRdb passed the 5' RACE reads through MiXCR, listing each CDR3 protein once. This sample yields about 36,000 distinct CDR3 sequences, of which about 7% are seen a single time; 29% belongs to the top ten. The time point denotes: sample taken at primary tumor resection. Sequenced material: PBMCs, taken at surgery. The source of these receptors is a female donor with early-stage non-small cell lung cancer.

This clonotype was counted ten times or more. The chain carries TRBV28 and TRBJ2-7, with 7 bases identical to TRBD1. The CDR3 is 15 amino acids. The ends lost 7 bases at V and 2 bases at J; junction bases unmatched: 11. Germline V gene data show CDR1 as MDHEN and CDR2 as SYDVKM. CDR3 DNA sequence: TGTGCCAGCACCCTGGAACAGGGGATGCCCTACGAGCAGTACTTC. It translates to CASTLEQGMPYEQYF. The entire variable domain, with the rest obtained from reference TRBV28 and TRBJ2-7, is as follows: DVKVTQSSRYLVKRTGEKVFLECVQDMDHENMFWYRQDPGLGLRLIYFSYDVKMKEKGDIPEGYSVSREKKERFSLILESASTNQTSMYLCASTLEQGMPYEQYFGPGTRLTVT.

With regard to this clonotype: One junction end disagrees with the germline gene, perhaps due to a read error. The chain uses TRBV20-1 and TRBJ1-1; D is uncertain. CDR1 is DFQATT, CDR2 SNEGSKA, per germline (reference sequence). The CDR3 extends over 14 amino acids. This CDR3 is CSAGEQITGLEAFF. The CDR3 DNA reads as TGCAGTGCTGGAGAACAGATAACGGGTCTTGAAGCTTTCTTT.

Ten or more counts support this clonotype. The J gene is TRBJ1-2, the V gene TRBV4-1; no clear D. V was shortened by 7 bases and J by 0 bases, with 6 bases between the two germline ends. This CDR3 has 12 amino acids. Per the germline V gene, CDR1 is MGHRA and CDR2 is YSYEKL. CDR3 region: CASTDTNYGYTF. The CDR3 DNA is TGCGCCAGCACAGATACTAACTATGGCTACACCTTC.

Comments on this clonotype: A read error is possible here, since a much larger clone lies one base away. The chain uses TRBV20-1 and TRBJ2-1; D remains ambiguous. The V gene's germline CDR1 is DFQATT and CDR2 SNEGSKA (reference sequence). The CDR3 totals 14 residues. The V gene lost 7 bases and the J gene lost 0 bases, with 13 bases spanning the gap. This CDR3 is CSVPELGSYNEQFF. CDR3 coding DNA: TGCAGTGTCCCGGAACTGGGCTCCTACAATGAGCAGTTCTTC.

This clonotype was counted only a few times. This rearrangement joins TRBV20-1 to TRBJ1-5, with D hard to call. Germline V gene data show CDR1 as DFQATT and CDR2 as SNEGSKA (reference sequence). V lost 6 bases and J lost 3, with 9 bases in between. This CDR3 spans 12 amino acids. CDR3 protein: CSANLYNQPQHF. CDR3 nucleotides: TGCAGTGCCAACTTGTACAATCAGCCCCAGCATTTT.

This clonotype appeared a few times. Here the CDR3 reads CASMGQGTAGELFF. CDR3 nucleotide sequence: TGTGCCAGCATGGGGCAGGGTACTGCCGGGGAGCTGTTTTTT. The V and J genes are TRBV2 and TRBJ2-2; TRBD1 might be the D (5 bases). V was clipped by 7 bases and J by 6 bases, with 15 bases between them. The CDR3 is made up of 14 amino acids. Germline V lookup: CDR1 SNHLY, CDR2 FYNNEI.

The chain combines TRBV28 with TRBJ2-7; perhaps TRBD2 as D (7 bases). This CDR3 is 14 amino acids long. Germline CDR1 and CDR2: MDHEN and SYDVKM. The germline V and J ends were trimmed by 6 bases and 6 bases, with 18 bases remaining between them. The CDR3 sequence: CASRTGGAFSEQYF. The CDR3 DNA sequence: TGTGCCAGCAGGACGGGGGGCGCCTTCTCCGAGCAGTACTTC.